This T cell receptor beta chain was sequenced in a study of blood T cell repertoires in COVID-19. Overall study: The United States, Italy and Spain supplied acute and convalescent COVID-19 samples. The analysed material was cDNA or gDNA that came from T cells, B-cell-depleted T cells, or PBMCs.

This clone is a singleton in its sample. This CDR3 is built from 14 residues. Germline V gene lookup returns CDR1 LNHDA and CDR2 SQIVND (reference sequence). The trim removed 2 bases at V and 2 bases at J, leaving 3 bases unmatched. Only in-frame clones appear in the TCRdb table, and some are missing; sequencing was by immunoSEQ multiplex PCR. Of about 120,000 clones listed, around 82% are singletons. The chain uses TRBV19 and TRBJ2-7; 7 nucleotides match TRBD1. The TCR comes from a human donor in a cohort sampled during active COVID-19. What was sequenced was peripheral blood. The CDR3 DNA follows: TGTGCCAGTAGTATAATTGGGACAGCCTACGAGCAGTACTTC. This translates into CASSIIGTAYEQYF.